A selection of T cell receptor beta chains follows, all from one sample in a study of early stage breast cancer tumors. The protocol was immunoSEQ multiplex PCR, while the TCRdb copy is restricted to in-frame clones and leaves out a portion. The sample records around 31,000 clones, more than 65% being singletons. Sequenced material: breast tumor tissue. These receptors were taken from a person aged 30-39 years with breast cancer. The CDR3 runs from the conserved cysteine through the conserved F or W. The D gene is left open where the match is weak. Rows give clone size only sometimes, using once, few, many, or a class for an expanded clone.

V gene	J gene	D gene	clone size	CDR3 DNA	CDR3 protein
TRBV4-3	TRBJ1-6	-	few	TGCGCCAGCAGCCAAGATGGCCCTAGCGGGGATAACTCACCCCTCCACTTT	CASSQDGPSGDNSPLHF
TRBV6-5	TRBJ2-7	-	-	TGTGCCAGCACCACGACCTCCTACGAGCAGTACTTC	CASTTTSYEQYF
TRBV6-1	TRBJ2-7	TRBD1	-	TGTGCCAGCAGTCCCCCCGGGACAGGGGGGTACGAGCAGTACTTC	CASSPPGTGGYEQYF
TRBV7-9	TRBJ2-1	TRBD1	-	TGTGCCAGCAGCGGGGGCCGGGACAGGGGTCGCAATGAGCAGTTCTTC	CASSGGRDRGRNEQFF
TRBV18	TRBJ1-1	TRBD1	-	TGTGCCAGCTCACGCCTAGATGACAGGGGTTTCGCTGAAGCTTTCTTT	CASSRLDDRGFAEAFF
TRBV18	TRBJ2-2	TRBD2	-	TGTGCCAGCTCACCACCGGGGGGACTAGCGGGAATCACCGGGGAGCTGTTTTTT	CASSPPGGLAGITGELFF
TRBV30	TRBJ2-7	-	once	TGTGCCTGGAGTTTCTCCTCCGACGAGCAGTACTTC	CAWSFSSDEQYF
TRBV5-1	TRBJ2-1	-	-	TGCGCCAGCACCCCTGATGACGGGGTATCCTACAATGAGCAGTTCTTC	CASTPDDGVSYNEQFF
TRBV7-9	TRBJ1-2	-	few	TGTGCCAGCAGCTTACTTCTAGGTTACGATGGCTACACCTTC	CASSLLLGYDGYTF
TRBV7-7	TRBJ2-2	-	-	TGTGCCAGCAGTTTGGAGGGGGCATCGAACACCGGGGAGCTGTTTTTT	CASSLEGASNTGELFF
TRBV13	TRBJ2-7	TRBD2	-	TGTGCCAGCAGCTTAGGCCGGCGCGGGAGATTATACGAGCAGTACTTC	CASSLGRRGRLYEQYF
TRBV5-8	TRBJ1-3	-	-	TGTGCCAGCAGCTTGGAAGGGGGAGGAAACACCATATATTTT	CASSLEGGGNTIYF
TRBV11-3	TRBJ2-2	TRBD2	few	TGTGCCAGCAAGACTAGCGGGAGTGCCGGGGAGCTGTTTTTT	CASKTSGSAGELFF
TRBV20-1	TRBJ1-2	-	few	TGCAGTGCTCCTCTCAGGGGAGGCTACACCTTC	CSAPLRGGYTF
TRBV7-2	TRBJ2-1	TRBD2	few	TGTGCCAGCAGCCCGAAAAGCGGGACGTACAATGAGCAGTTCTTC	CASSPKSGTYNEQFF
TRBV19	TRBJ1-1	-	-	TGTGCCACCCCGAGACGCACTGAAGCTTTCTTT	CATPRRTEAFF
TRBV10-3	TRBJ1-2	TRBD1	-	TGTGCCATCAGCCCGGGACAGGGGTTTTCAGGCTATGGCTACACCTTC	CAISPGQGFSGYGYTF
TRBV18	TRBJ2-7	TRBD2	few	TGTGCCAGCTCACCTCAAGGGGACTTCAGCGGGAGTATCTACGAGCAGTACTTC	CASSPQGDFSGSIYEQYF
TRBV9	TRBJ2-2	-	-	TGTGCCAGCAGCGTCCCCGCAGGGGCCGGCGGGGAGCTGTTTTTT	CASSVPAGAGGELFF
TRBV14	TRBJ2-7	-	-	TGTGCCAGCAGCCAAGGGACAATTCCCTACGAGCAGTACTTC	CASSQGTIPYEQYF
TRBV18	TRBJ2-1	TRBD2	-	TGTGCCAGCTCACCGGCGGGAGGGCCAGGGTATGAGCAGTTCTTC	CASSPAGGPGYEQFF
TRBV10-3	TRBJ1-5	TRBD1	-	TGTGCCATCAGTGAGAACAGGGGAGGCAATCAGCCCCAGCATTTT	CAISENRGGNQPQHF
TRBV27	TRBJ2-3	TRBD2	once	TGTGCCAGCAGTTCCCGACTAGCGGGAGCTACAGATACGCAGTATTTT	CASSSRLAGATDTQYF
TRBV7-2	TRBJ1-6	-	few	TGTGCCAGCAGCTTAGACGTCACAGGGAATTCACCCCTCCACTTT	CASSLDVTGNSPLHF
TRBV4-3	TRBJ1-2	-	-	TGCGCCAGCAGCCATTCGGCGGGGGTAAATGGCTACACCTTC	CASSHSAGVNGYTF
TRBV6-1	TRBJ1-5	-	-	TGTGCCAGCAGAGTAACAGGTAGCAATCAGCCCCAGCATTTT	CASRVTGSNQPQHF
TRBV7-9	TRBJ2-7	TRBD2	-	TGTGCCAGCAGCTCCCCGGGACTAGCGGTCGGCTCCTACGAGCAGTACTTC	CASSSPGLAVGSYEQYF
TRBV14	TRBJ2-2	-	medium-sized	TGTGCCAGCAGCCAAGTTGTCCCCCCGCGCGGGGAGCTGTTTTTT	CASSQVVPPRGELFF
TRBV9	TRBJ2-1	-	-	TGTGCCAGCAGCGTACTCACTTCAATCTCCTACAATGAGCAGTTCTTC	CASSVLTSISYNEQFF
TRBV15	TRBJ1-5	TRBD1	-	TGTGCCACCAGCATACGGACAGGGGTAAGCAATCAGCCCCAGCATTTT	CATSIRTGVSNQPQHF
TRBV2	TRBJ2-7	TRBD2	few	TGTGCCAGCACCAGGACTAGCGGGACCTACGAGCAGTACTTC	CASTRTSGTYEQYF
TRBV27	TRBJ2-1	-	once	TGTGCCATCCGGCGCGCGAGCTCCTACAATGAGCAGTTCTTC	CAIRRASSYNEQFF
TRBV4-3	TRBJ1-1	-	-	TGCGCCAGCAGCCAAGATGGAGGGGACACTGAAGCTTTCTTT	CASSQDGGDTEAFF
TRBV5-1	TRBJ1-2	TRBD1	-	TGCGCCAGCAGCTTGGCCGGGGACAGGGGGCGGTCTGGCTACACCTTC	CASSLAGDRGRSGYTF
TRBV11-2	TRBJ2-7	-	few	TGTGCCAGCAGCTTTCTCTACGAGCAGTACTTC	CASSFLYEQYF
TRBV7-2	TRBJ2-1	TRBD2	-	TGTGCCGACGCGGCGGGAGGGGGGAATGAGCAGTTCTTC	CADAAGGGNEQFF
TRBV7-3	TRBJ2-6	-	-	TGTGCCAGCAGCCCAACAGGGTCTGGGGCCAACGTCCTGACTTTC	CASSPTGSGANVLTF
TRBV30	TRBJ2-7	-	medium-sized	TGTGCCTGGAGTCTTCCGCGGGGTGTTGGATACGAGCAGTACTTC	CAWSLPRGVGYEQYF
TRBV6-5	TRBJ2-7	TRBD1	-	TGTGCCAGCAGTTACTCGACAGGGGTAGGCTCCTACGAGCAGTACTTC	CASSYSTGVGSYEQYF
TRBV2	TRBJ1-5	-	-	TGTGCCAGCAGTGGGACGAGCAATCAGCCCCAGCATTTT	CASSGTSNQPQHF
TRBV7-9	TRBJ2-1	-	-	TGTGCCAGCAGCTCATGGGACTCCGGTCCGAGGGATGAGCAGTTCTTC	CASSSWDSGPRDEQFF
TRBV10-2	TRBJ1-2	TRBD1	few	TGCGCCAGCAACCCGGGACAGGGGGCCAACTATGGCTACACCTTC	CASNPGQGANYGYTF
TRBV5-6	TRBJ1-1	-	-	TGTGCCAGCAGCTTGGTTCTCAGGGGACAAACTGAAGCTTTCTTT	CASSLVLRGQTEAFF
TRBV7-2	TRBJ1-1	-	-	TGTGCCAGCAGTTCGGACAGGAACACTGAAGCTTTCTTT	CASSSDRNTEAFF
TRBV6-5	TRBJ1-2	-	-	TGTGCCAGCAGTTATGAGGACTCTTGGGGTGGCTACACCTTC	CASSYEDSWGGYTF
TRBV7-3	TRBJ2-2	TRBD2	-	TGTGCCAGCAGCCCCCAGCGGGGGGATACCGGGGAGCTGTTTTTT	CASSPQRGDTGELFF
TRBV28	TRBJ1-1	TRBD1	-	TGTGCCAGCAGCCTGGGTGTAGGGGGCAGGGGCACTGAAGCTTTCTTT	CASSLGVGGRGTEAFF
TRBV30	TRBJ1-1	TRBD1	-	TGTGCCTTCCGGACAGGACGAACTGAAGCTTTCTTT	CAFRTGRTEAFF
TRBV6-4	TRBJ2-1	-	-	TGTGCCAGCAGTGACTCCCCTAGCTCCTACAATGAGCAGTTCTTC	CASSDSPSSYNEQFF
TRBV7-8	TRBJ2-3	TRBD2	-	TGTGCCAGCAGCTTTCTCCCCGGACTAGCGGGAGAGACAGATACGCAGTATTTT	CASSFLPGLAGETDTQYF
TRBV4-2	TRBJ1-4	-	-	TGTGCCAGCAGCCAAGAGCTTGACAGCCAGAATGAAAAACTGTTTTTT	CASSQELDSQNEKLFF